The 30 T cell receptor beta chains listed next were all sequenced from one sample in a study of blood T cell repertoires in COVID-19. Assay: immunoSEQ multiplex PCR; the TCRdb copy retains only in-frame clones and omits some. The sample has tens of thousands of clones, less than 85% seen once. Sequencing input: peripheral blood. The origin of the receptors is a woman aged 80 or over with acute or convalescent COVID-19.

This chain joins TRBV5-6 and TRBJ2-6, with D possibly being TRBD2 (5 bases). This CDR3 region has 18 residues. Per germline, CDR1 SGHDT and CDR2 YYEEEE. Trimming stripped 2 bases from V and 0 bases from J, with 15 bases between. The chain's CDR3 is CASSFGLRGSSGANVLTF. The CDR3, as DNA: TGTGCCAGCAGCTTCGGGCTAAGAGGGAGCTCTGGGGCCAACGTCCTGACTTTC. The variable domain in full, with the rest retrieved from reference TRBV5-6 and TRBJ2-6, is DAGVTQSPTHLIKTRGQQVTLRCSPKSGHDTVSWYQQALGQGPQFIFQYYEEEERQRGNFPDRFSGHQFPNYSSELNVNALLLGDSALYLCASSFGLRGSSGANVLTFGAGSRLTVL.

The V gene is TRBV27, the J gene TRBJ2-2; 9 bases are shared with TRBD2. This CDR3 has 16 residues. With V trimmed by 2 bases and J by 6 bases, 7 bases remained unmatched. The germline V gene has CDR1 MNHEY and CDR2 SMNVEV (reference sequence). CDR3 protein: CASSLGLAGAAGELFF. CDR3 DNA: TGTGCCAGCAGTTTAGGATTAGCGGGGGCGGCCGGGGAGCTGTTTTTT.

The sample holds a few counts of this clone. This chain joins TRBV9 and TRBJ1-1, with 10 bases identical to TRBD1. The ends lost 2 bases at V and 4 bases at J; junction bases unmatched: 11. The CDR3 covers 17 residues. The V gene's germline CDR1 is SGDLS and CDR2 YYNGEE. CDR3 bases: TGTGCCAGCAGCGTGACGACAGGGGGCAGGGTGGGCACTGAAGCTTTCTTT. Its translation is CASSVTTGGRVGTEAFF.

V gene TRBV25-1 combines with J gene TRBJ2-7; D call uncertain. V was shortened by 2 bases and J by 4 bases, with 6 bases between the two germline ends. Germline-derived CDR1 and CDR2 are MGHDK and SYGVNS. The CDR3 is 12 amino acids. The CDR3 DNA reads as TGTGCCAGCAGTGAAGGCAGGTACGAGCAGTACTTC. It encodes CASSEGRYEQYF.

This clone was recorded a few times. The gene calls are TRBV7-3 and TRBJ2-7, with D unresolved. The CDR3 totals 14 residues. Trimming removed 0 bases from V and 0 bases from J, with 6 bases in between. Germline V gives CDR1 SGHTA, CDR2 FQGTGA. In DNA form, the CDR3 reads TGTGCCAGCAGCTTAACGGGCAGCTCCTACGAGCAGTACTTC. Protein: CASSLTGSSYEQYF.

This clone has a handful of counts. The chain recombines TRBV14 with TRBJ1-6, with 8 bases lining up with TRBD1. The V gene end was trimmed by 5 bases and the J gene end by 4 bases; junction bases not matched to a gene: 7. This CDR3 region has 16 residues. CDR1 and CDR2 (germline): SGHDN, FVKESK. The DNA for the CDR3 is TGTGCCAGCAGCTACCTTGGGACAGGATATAATTCACCCCTCCACTTT. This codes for CASSYLGTGYNSPLHF.

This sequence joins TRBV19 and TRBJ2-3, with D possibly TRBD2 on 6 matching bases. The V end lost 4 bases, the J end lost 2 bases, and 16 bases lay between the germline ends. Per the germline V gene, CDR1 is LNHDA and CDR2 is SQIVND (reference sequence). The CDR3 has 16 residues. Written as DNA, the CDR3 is TGTGCCAGTAGTACGGGGGAAGGATTTTACACAGATACGCAGTATTTT. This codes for CASSTGEGFYTDTQYF.

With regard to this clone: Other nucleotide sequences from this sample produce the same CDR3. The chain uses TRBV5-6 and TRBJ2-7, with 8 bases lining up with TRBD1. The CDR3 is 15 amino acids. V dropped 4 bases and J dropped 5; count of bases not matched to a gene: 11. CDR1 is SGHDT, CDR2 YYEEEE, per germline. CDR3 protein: CASSLGQGLFHEQYF. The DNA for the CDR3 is TGTGCCAGCAGCCTCGGACAGGGCCTCTTCCACGAGCAGTACTTC.

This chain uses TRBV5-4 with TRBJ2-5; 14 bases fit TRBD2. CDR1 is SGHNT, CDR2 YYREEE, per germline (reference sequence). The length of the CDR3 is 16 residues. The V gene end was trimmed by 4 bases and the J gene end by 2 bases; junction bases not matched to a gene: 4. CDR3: CASSPRLAGGQETQYF. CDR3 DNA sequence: TGTGCCAGCAGCCCAAGACTAGCGGGGGGGCAAGAGACCCAGTACTTC.

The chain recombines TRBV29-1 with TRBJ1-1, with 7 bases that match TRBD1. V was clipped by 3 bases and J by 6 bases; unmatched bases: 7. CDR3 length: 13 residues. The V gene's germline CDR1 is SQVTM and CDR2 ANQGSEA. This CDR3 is CSVEKTGTAEAFF. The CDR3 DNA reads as TGCAGCGTTGAGAAGACAGGGACGGCTGAAGCTTTCTTT.

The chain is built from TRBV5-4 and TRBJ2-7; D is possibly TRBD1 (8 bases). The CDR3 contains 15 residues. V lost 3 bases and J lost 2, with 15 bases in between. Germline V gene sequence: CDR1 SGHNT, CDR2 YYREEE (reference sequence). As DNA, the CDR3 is TGTGCCAGCAGCTCGGGGGGACAGGTGGCCTACGAGCAGTACTTC. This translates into CASSSGGQVAYEQYF.

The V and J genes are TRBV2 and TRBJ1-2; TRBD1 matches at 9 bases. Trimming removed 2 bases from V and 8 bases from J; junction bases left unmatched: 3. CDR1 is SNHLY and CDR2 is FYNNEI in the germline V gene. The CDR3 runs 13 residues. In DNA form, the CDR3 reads TGTGCCAGCAGTGAAACAGGGGGCGCGGGCTACACCTTC. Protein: CASSETGGAGYTF.

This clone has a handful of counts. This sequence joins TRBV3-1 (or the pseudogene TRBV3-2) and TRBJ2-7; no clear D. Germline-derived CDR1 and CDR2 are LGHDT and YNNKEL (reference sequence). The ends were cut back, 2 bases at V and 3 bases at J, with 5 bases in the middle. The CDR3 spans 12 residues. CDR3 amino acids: CASSQNIYEQYF. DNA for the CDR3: TGTGCCAGCAGCCAAAACATCTACGAGCAGTACTTC.

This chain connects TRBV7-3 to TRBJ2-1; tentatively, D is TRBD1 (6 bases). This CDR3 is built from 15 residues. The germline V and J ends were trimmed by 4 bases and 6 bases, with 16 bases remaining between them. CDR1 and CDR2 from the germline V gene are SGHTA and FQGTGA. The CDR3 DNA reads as TGTGCCAGCAGCTGGGGACCGAGGGGGACCAATGAGCAGTTCTTC. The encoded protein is CASSWGPRGTNEQFF.

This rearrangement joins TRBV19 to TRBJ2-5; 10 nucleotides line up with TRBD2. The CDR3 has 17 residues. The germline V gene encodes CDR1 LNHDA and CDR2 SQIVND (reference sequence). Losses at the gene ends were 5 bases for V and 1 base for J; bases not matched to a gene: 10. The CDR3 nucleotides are TGTGCCAGTAGTGCCTACGCTAGCGGGAGTATCCAAGAGACCCAGTACTTC. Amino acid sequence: CASSAYASGSIQETQYF.

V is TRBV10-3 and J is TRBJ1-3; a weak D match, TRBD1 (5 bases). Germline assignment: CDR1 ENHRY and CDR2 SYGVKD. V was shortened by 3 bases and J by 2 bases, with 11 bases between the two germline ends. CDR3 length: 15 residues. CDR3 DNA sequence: TGTGCCATCAGTGAAAGGGGAACGGCTGGAAACACCATATATTTT. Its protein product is CAISERGTAGNTIYF.

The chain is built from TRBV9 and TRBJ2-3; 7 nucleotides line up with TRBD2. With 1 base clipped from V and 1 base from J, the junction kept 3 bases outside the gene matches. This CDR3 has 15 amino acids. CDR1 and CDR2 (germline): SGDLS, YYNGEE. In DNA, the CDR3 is TGTGCCAGCAGCGTATGGAGCGGGGGCACAGATACGCAGTATTTT. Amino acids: CASSVWSGGTDTQYF.

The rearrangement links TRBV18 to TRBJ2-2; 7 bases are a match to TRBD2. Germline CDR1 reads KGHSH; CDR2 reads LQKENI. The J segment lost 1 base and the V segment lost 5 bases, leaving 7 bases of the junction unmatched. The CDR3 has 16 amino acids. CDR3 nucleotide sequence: TGTGCCAGCTCAGCTAGCGGAGTTGGGAACACCGGGGAGCTGTTTTTT. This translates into CASSASGVGNTGELFF. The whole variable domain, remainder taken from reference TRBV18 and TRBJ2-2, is NAGVMQNPRHLVRRRGQEARLRCSPMKGHSHVYWYRQLPEEGLKFMVYLQKENIIDESGMPKERFSAEFPKEGPSILRIQQVVRGDSAAYFCASSASGVGNTGELFFGEGSRLTVL.

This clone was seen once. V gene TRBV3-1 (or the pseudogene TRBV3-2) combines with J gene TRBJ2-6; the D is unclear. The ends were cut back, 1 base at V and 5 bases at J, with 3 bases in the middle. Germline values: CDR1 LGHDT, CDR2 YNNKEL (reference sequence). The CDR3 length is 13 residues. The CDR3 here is CASSQGRANVLTF. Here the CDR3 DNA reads TGTGCCAGCAGCCAAGGTAGGGCCAACGTCCTGACTTTC.

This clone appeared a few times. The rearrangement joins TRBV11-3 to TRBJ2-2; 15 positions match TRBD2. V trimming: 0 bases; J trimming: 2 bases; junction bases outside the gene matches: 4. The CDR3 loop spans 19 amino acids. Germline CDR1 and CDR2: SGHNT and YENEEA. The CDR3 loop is CASSLEGLAGGPNTGELFF. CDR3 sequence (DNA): TGTGCCAGCAGCTTAGAGGGACTAGCGGGAGGCCCTAACACCGGGGAGCTGTTTTTT.

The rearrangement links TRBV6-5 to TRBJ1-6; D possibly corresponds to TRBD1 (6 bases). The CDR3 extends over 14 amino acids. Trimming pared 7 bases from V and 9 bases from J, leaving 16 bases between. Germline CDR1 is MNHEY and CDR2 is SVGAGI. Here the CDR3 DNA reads TGTGCCAGCACAGGGGATCGCGTAAGTTCACCCCTCCACTTT. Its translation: CASTGDRVSSPLHF.

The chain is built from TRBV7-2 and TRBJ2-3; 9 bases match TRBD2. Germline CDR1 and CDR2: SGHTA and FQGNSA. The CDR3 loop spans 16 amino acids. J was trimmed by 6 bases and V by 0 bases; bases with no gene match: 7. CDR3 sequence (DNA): TGTGCCAGCAGCTTAGCGTCCGCGGGAGGGTCGGATACGCAGTATTTT. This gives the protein CASSLASAGGSDTQYF.

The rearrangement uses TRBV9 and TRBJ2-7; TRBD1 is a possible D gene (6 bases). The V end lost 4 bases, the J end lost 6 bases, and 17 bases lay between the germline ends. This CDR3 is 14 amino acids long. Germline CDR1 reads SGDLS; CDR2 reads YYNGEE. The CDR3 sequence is CASSFAQGVGEQYF. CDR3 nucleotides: TGTGCCAGCAGCTTTGCACAGGGTGTTGGCGAGCAGTACTTC.

The CDR3 loop is CASSGAGNQPQHF. The CDR3 DNA follows: TGTGCCAGCAGCGGGGCTGGCAATCAGCCCCAGCATTTT. This chain links TRBV9 with TRBJ1-5; D gene unclear. This CDR3 has 13 amino acids. Germline V gives CDR1 SGDLS, CDR2 YYNGEE. V shed 3 bases and J shed 2 bases, with 6 bases lying between them.

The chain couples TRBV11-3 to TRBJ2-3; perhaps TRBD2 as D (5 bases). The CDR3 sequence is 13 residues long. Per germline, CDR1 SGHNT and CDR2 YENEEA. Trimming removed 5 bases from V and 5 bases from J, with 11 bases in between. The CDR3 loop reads CASSARGIDTQYF. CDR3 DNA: TGTGCCAGCAGCGCCCGGGGTATAGATACGCAGTATTTT.

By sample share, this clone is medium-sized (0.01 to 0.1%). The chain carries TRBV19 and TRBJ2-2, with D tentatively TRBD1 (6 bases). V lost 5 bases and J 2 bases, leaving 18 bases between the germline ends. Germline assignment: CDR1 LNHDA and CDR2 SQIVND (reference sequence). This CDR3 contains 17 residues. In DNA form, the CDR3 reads TGTGCCAGTAGTGCACTTCCGGGACAAGGCAACACCGGGGAGCTGTTTTTT. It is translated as CASSALPGQGNTGELFF.

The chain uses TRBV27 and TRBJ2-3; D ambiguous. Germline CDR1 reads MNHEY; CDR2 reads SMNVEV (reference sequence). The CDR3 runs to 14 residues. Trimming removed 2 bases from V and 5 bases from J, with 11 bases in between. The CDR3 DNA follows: TGTGCCAGCAGTTTAAGAGTAGCCGGAGATACGCAGTATTTT. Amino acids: CASSLRVAGDTQYF.

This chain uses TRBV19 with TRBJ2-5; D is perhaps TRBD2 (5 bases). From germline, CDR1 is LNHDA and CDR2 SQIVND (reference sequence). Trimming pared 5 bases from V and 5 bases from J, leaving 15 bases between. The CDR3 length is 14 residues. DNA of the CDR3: TGTGCCAGTAGTCCGCCCTTGCCGGGGGAGACCCAGTACTTC. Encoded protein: CASSPPLPGETQYF.

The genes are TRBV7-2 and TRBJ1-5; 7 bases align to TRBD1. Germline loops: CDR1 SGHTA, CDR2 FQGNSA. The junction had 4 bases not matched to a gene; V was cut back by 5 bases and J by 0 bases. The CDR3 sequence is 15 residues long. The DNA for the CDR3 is TGTGCCAGCAGCCACAGGGGTTATAGCAATCAGCCCCAGCATTTT. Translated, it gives CASSHRGYSNQPQHF.

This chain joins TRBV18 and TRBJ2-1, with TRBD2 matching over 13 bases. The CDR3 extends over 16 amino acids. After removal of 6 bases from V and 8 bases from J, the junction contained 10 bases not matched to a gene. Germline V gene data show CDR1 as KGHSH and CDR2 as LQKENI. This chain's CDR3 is CASSSWGTSGAYEQFF. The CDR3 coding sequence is TGTGCCAGCTCCTCATGGGGGACTAGCGGGGCATATGAGCAGTTCTTC.